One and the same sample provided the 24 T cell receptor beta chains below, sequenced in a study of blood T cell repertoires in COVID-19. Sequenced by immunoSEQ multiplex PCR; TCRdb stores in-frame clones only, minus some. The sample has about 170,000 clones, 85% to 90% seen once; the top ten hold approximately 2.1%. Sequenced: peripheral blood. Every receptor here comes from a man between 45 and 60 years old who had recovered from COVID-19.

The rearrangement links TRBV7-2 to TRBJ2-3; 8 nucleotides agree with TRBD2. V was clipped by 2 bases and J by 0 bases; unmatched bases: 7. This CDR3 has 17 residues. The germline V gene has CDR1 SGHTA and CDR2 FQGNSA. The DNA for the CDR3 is TGTGCCAGCAGCTTACGATCCGGGGGGGACAGCACAGATACGCAGTATTTT. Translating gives CASSLRSGGDSTDTQYF.

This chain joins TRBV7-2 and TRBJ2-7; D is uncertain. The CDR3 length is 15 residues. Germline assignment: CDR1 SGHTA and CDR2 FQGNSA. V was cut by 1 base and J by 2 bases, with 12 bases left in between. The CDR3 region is CASSLGAIGTYEQYF. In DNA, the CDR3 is TGTGCCAGCAGCTTAGGGGCTATCGGCACCTACGAGCAGTACTTC.

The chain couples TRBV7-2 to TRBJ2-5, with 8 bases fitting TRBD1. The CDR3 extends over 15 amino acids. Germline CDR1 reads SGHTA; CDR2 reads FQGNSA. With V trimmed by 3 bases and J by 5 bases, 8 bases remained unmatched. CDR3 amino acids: CASSFGRGRRETQYF. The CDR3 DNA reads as TGTGCCAGCAGCTTCGGCAGGGGGCGCCGGGAGACCCAGTACTTC.

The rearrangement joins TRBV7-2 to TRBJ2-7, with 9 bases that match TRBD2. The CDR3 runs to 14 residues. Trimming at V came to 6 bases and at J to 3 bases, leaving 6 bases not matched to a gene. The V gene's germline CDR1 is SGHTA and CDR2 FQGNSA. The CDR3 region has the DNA TGTGCCAGCAGACCAATTAGCGGGGGCTACGAGCAGTACTTC. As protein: CASRPISGGYEQYF.

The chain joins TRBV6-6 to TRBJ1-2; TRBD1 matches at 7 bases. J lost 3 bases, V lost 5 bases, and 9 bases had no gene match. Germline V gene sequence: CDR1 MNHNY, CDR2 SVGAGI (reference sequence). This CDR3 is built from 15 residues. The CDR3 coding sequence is TGTGCCAGCAGTAAAACCGGGACAGTTGACTATGGCTACACCTTC. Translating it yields CASSKTGTVDYGYTF.

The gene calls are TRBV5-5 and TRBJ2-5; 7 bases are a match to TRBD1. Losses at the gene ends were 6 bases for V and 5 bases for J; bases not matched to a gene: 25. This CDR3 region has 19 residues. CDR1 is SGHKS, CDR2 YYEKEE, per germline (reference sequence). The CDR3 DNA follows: TGTGCCAGCACCCGTCTTCGATTCGGGACAGCTTCAAGGAGGGAGACCCAGTACTTC. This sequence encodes CASTRLRFGTASRRETQYF.

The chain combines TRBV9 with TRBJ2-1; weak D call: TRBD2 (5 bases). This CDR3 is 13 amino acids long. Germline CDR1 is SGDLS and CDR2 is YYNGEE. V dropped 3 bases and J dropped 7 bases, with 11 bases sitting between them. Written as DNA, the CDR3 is TGTGCCAGCAGCGGCGAGGGATGGAATGAGCAGTTCTTC. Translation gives CASSGEGWNEQFF.

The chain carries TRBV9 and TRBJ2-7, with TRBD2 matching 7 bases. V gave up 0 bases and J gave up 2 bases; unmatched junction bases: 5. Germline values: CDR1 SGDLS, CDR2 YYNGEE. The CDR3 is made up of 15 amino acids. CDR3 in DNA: TGTGCCAGCAGCGTAGGGGGAGGGGCCACCTACGAGCAGTACTTC. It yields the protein CASSVGGGATYEQYF. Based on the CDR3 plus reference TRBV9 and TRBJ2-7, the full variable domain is DSGVTQTPKHLITATGQRVTLRCSPRSGDLSVYWYQQSLDQGLQFLIQYYNGEERAKGNILERFSAQQFPDLHSELNLSSLELGDSALYFCASSVGGGATYEQYFGPGTRLTVT.

Here the CDR3 DNA reads TGTGCCAGCAGTCTTAGGTCAGGGGGCCTTTATGGCTACACCTTC. As protein: CASSLRSGGLYGYTF. The genes are TRBV28 and TRBJ1-2, with TRBD1 matching over 8 bases. The germline CDR1 and CDR2 sequences are MDHEN and SYDVKM. J lost 5 bases, V lost 5 bases, and 10 bases had no gene match. The CDR3 extends over 15 amino acids.

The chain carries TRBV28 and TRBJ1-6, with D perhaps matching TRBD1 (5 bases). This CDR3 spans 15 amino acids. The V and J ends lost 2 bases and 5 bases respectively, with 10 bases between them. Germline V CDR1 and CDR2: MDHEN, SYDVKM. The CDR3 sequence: CASSLGGDHNSPLHF. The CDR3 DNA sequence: TGTGCCAGCAGTTTAGGAGGGGATCATAATTCACCCCTCCACTTT.

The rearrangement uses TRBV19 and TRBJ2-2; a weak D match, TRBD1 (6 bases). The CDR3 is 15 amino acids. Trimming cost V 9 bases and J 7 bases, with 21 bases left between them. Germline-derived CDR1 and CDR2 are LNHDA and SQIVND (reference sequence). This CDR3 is CASLQGQGQVGELFF. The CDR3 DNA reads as TGTGCCAGCCTCCAAGGCCAGGGGCAGGTCGGGGAGCTGTTTTTT. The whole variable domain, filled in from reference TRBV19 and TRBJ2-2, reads DGGITQSPKYLFRKEGQNVTLSCEQNLNHDAMYWYRQDPGQGLRLIYYSQIVNDFQKGDIAEGYSVSREKKESFPLTVTSAQKNPTAFYLCASLQGQGQVGELFFGEGSRLTVL.

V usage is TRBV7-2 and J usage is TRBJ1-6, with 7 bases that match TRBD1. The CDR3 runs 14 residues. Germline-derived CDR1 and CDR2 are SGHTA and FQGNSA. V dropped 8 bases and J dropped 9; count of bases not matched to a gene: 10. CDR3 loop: CASAQQGTGSPLHF. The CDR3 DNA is TGTGCCAGCGCCCAACAGGGGACGGGTTCACCCCTCCACTTT.

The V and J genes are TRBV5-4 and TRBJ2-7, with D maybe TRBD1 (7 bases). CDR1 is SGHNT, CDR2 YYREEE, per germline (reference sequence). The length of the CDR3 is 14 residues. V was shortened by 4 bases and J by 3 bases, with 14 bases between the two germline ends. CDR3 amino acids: CASSGGTDLYEQYF. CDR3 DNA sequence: TGTGCCAGCAGCGGGGGGACAGACCTCTACGAGCAGTACTTC.

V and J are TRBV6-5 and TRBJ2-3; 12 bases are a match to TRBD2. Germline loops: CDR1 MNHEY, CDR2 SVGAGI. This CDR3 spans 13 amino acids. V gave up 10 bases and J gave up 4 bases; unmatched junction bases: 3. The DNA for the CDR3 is TGTGCCACCTCTAGCGGGGGGGCAGATACGCAGTATTTT. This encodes CATSSGGADTQYF.

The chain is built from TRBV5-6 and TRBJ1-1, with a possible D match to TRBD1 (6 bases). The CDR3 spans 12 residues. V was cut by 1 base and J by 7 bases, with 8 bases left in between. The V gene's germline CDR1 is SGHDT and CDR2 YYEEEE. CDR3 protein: CASSLNRVEAFF. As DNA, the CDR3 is TGTGCCAGCAGCTTGAACAGGGTTGAAGCTTTCTTT.

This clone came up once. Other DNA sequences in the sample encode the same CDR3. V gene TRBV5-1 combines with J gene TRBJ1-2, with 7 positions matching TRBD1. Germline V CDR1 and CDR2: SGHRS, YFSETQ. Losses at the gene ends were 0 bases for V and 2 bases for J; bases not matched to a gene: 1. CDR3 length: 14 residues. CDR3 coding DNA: TGCGCCAGCAGCTTGGGACAGGGAAACTATGGCTACACCTTC. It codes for CASSLGQGNYGYTF.

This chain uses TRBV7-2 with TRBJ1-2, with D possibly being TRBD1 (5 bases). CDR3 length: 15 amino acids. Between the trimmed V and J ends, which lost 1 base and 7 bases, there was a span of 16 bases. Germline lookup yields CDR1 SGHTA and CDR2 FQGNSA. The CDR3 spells CASSLEVTGPFGYTF. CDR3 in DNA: TGTGCCAGCAGCTTAGAAGTAACAGGCCCCTTTGGCTACACCTTC.

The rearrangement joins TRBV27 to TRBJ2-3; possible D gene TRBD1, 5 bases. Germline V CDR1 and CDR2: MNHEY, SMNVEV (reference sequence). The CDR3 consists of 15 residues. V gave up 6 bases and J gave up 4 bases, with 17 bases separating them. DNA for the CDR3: TGTGCCAGCAGGAGGCAGGGATGGTCGGCAGATACGCAGTATTTT. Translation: CASRRQGWSADTQYF.

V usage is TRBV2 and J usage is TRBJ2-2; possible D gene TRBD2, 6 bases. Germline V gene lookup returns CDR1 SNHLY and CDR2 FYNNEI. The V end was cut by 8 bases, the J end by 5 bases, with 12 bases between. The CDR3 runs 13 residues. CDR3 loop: CASLGEDTGELFF. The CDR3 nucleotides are TGTGCCAGCCTTGGGGAGGATACCGGGGAGCTGTTTTTT. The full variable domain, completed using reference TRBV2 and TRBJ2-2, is EPEVTQTPSHQVTQMGQEVILRCVPISNHLYFYWYRQILGQKVEFLVSFYNNEISEKSEIFDDQFSVERPDGSNFTLKIRSTKLEDSAMYFCASLGEDTGELFFGEGSRLTVL.

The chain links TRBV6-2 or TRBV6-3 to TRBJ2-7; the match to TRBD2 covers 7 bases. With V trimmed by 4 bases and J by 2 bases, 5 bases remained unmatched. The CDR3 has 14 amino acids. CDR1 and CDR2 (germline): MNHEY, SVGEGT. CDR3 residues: CASSFRDYAYEQYF. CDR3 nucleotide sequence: TGTGCCAGCAGTTTTCGGGACTACGCCTACGAGCAGTACTTC.

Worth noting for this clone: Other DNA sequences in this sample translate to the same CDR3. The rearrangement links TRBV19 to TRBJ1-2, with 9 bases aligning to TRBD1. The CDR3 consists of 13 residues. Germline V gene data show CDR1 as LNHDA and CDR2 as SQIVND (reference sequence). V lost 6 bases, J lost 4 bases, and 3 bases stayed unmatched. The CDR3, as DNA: TGTGCCAGTAGCCGGGGACAGGGCTATGGCTACACCTTC. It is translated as CASSRGQGYGYTF.

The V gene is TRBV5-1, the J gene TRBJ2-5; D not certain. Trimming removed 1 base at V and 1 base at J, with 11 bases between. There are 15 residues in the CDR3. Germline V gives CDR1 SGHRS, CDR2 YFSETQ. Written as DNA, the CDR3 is TGCGCCAGCAGCTTGATCCAGGCAGTCCAAGAGACCCAGTACTTC. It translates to CASSLIQAVQETQYF.

The CDR3 loop reads CASSYRGLNQPQHF. The CDR3 nucleotides read TGTGCCAGCAGTTATAGGGGGCTCAATCAGCCCCAGCATTTT. The chain links TRBV25-1 to TRBJ1-5; 7 positions match TRBD1. Looked up from germline, CDR1 is MGHDK and CDR2 is SYGVNS. This CDR3 spans 14 amino acids. V gave up 5 bases and J gave up 3 bases; unmatched junction bases: 4.

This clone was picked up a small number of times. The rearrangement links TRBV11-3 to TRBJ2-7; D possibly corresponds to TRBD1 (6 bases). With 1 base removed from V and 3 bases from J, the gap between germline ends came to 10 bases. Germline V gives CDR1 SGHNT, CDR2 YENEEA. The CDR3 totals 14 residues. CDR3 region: CASSLASQGYEQYF. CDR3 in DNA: TGTGCCAGCAGCTTAGCCTCACAGGGCTACGAGCAGTACTTC.